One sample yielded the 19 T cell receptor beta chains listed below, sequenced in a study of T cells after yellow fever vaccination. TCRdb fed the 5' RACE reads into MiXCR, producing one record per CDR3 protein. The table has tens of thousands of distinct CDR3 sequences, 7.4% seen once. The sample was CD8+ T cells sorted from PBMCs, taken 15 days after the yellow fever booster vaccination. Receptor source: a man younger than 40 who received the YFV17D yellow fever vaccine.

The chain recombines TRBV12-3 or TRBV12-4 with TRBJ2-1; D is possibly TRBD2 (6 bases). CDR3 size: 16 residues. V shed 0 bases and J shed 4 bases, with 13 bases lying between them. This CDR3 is CASSLASGGLYNEQFF. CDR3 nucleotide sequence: TGTGCCAGCAGTTTAGCTAGCGGAGGACTTTACAATGAGCAGTTCTTC.

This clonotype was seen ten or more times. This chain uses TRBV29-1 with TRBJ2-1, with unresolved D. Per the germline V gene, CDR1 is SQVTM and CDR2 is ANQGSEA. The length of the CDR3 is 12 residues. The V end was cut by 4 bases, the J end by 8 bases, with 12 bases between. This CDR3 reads CSVAPNSHEQFF. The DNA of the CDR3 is TGCAGCGTTGCTCCCAACAGTCATGAGCAGTTCTTC.

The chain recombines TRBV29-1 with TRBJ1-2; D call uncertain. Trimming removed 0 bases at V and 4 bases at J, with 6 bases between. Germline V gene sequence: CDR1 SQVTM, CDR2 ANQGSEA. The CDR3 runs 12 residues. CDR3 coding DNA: TGCAGCGTTGAAGAGGGGAGCTATGGCTACACCTTC. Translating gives CSVEEGSYGYTF.

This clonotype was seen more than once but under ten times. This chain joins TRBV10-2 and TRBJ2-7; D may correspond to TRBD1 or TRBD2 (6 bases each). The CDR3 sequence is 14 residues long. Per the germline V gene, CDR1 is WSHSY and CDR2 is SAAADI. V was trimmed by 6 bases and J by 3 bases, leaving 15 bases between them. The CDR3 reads CASSPLGGNYEQYF. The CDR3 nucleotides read TGCGCCAGCAGCCCCTTAGGGGGGAACTACGAGCAGTACTTC.

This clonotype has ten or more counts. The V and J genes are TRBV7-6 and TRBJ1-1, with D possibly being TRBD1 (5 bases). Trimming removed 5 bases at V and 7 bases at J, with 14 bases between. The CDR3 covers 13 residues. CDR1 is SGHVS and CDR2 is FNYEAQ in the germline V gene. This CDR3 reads CASSPGTSLEAFF. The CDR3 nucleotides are TGTGCCAGCAGCCCCGGGACTTCCCTTGAAGCTTTCTTT.

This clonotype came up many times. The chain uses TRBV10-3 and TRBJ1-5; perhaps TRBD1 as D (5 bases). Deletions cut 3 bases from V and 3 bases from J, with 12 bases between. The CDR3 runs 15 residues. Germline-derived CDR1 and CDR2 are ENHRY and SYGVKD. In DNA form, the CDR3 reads TGTGCCATCAGTGACCCCGACAGTTCCAATCAGCCCCAGCATTTT. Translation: CAISDPDSSNQPQHF.

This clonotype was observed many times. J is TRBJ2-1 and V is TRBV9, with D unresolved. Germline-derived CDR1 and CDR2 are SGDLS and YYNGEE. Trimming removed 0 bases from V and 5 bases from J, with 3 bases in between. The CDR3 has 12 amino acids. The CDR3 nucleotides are TGTGCCAGCAGCGTAGGAGACAATGAGCAGTTCTTC. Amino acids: CASSVGDNEQFF.

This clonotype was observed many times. For the CDR3, the DNA is TGTGCCAGCAGCTCCGCCGGAGGAGAGACCCAGTACTTC. It codes for CASSSAGGETQYF. J is TRBJ2-5 and V is TRBV6-1, with D tentatively TRBD2 (5 bases). The CDR3 has 13 amino acids. The V end was cut by 6 bases, the J end by 4 bases, with 12 bases between. The germline V gene has CDR1 MNHNS and CDR2 SASEGT.

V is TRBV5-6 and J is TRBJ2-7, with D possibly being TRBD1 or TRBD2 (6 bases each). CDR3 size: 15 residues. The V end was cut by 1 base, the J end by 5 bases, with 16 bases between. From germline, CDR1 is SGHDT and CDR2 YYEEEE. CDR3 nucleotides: TGTGCCAGCAGCTTGTTGACGAGGGGGGACCACGAGCAGTACTTC. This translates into CASSLLTRGDHEQYF.

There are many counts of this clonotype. CDR3 sequence: CSVGTSGVSSYEQYF. The CDR3 DNA reads TGCAGCGTTGGGACTAGCGGGGTTAGCTCCTACGAGCAGTACTTC. This chain uses TRBV29-1 with TRBJ2-7; 12 positions agree with TRBD2. The germline V gene has CDR1 SQVTM and CDR2 ANQGSEA. The length of the CDR3 is 15 residues. Germline trimming cut 4 bases from V and 0 bases from J; bases unmatched to any gene: 4.

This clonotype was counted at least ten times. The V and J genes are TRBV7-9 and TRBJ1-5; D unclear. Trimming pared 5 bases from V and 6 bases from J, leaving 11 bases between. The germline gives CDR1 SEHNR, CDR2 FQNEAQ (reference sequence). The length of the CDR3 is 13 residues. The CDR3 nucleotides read TGTGCCAGCAGCCGGGGTGAGGGTCAGCCCCAGCATTTT. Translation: CASSRGEGQPQHF.

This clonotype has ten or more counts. This CDR3 reads CASSFVSGTYNSPLHF. As DNA, the CDR3 is TGTGCCAGCAGTTTTGTGAGTGGGACCTATAATTCACCCCTCCACTTT. V and J are TRBV27 and TRBJ1-6; D call uncertain. V dropped 3 bases and J dropped 2 bases, with 11 bases sitting between them. The length of the CDR3 is 16 residues. The germline V gene has CDR1 MNHEY and CDR2 SMNVEV (reference sequence).

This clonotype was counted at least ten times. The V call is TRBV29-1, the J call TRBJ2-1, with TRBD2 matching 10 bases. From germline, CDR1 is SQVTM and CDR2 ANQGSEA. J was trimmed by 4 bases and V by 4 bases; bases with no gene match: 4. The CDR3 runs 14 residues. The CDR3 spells CSVGSSGGYNEQFF. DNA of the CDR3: TGCAGCGTTGGGTCTAGCGGGGGTTACAATGAGCAGTTCTTC.

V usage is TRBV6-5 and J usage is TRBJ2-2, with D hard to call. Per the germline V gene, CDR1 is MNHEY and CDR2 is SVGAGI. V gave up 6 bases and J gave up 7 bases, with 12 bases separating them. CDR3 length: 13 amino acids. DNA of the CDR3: TGTGCCAGCAGGGCTAGGTTGGGCGGGGAGCTGTTTTTT. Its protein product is CASRARLGGELFF.

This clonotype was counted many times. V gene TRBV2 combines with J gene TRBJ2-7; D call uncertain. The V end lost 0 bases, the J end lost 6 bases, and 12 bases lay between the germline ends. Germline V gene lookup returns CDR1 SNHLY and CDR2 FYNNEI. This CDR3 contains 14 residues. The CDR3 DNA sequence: TGTGCCAGCAGTGAAGCGGGTCCTTGGGTCGAGCAGTACTTC. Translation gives CASSEAGPWVEQYF.

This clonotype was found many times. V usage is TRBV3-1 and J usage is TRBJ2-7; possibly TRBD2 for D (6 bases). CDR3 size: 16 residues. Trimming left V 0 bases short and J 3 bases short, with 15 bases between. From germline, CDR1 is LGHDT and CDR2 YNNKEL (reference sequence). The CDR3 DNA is TGTGCCAGCAGCCAAGATTCATCGGGAGCCCTCTACGAGCAGTACTTC. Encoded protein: CASSQDSSGALYEQYF.

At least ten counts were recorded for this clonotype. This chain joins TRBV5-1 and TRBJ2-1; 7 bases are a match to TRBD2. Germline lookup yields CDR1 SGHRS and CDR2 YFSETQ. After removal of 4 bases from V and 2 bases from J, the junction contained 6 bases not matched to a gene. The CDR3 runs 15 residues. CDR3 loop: CASSITGGPYNEQFF. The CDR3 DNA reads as TGCGCCAGCAGCATTACGGGAGGACCCTACAATGAGCAGTTCTTC.

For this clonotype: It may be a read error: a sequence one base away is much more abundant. CDR3 sequence (DNA): TGTGCCAGCTGCGTAATGAAGAACACTGAAGCTTTCTTT. As protein: CASCVMKNTEAFF. The rearrangement links TRBV11-3 to TRBJ1-1; no clear D gene. In germline, CDR1 is SGHNT, CDR2 YENEEA. This CDR3 region has 13 residues. V lost 8 bases and J lost 1, with 11 bases in between.

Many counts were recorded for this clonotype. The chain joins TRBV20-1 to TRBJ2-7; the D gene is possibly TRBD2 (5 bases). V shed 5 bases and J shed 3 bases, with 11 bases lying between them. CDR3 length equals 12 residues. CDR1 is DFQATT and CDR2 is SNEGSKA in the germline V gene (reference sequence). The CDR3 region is CSAPGGRYEQYF. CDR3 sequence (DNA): TGCAGTGCTCCCGGCGGGCGCTACGAGCAGTACTTC.